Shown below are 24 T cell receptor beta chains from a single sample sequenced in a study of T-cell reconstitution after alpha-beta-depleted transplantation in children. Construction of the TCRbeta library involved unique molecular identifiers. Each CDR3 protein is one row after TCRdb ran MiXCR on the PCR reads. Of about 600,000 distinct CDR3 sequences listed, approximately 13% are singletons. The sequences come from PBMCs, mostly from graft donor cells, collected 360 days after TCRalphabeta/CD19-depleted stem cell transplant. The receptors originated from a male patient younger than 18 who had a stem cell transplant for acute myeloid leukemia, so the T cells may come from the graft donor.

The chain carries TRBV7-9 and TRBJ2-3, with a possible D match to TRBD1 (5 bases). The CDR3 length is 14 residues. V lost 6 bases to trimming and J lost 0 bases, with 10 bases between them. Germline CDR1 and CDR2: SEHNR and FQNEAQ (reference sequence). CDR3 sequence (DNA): TGTGCCAGCAGAACGACAGAGAGCACAGATACGCAGTATTTT. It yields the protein CASRTTESTDTQYF.

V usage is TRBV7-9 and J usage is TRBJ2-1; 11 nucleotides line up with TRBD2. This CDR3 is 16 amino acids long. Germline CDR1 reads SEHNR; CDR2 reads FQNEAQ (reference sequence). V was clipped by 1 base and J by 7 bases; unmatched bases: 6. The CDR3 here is CASSLVTSGSQNEQFF. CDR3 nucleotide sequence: TGTGCCAGCAGCTTAGTTACTAGCGGGAGCCAAAATGAGCAGTTCTTC. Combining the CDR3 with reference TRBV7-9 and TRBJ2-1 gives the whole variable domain DTGVSQNPRHKITKRGQNVTFRCDPISEHNRLYWYRQTLGQGPEFLTYFQNEAQLEKSRLLSDRFSAERPKGSFSTLEIQRTEQGDSAMYLCASSLVTSGSQNEQFFGPGTRLTVL.

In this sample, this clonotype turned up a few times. The CDR3 reads CSAGPLRAGEEETQYF. As DNA, the CDR3 is TGCAGTGCTGGACCCCTCAGAGCGGGCGAGGAAGAGACCCAGTACTTC. The V call is TRBV20-1, the J call TRBJ2-5, with a possible D match to TRBD2 (6 bases). V lost 5 bases and J 3 bases, leaving 22 bases between the germline ends. The CDR3 consists of 16 residues. From germline, CDR1 is DFQATT and CDR2 SNEGSKA (reference sequence).

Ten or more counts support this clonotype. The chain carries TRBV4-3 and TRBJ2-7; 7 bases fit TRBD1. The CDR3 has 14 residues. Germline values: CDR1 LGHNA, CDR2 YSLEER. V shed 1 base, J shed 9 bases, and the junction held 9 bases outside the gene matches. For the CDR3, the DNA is TGCGCCAGCAGCCAAGGGGACAGCAGACTCGGGCAGTACTTC. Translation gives CASSQGDSRLGQYF.

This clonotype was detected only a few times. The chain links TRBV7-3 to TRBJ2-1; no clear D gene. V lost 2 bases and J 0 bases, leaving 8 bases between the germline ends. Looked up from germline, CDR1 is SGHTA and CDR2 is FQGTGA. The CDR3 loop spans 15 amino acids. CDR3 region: CASSLLGGSYNEQFF. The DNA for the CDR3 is TGTGCCAGCAGCTTACTAGGTGGCTCCTACAATGAGCAGTTCTTC.

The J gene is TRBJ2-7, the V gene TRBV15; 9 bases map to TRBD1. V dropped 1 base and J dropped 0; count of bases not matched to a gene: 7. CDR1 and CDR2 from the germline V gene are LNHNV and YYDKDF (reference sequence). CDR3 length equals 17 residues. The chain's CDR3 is CATSRVFGTGHSYEQYF. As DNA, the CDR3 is TGTGCCACCAGCAGAGTTTTCGGGACAGGGCACTCCTACGAGCAGTACTTC. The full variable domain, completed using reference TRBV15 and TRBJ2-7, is DAMVIQNPRYQVTQFGKPVTLSCSQTLNHNVMYWYQQKSSQAPKLLFHYYDKDFNNEADTPDNFQSRRPNTSFCFLDIRSPGLGDTAMYLCATSRVFGTGHSYEQYFGPGTRLTVT.

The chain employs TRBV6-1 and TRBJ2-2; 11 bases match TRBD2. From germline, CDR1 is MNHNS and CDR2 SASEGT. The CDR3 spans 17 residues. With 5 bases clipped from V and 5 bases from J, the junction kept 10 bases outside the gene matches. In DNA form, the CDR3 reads TGTGCCAGCAGTCGCCCACTAGCGGGAGTAGGGACCGGGGAGCTGTTTTTT. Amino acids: CASSRPLAGVGTGELFF.

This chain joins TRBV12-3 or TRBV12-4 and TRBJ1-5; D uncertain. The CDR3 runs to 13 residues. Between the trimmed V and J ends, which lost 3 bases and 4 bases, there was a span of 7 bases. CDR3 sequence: CASSFAPNQPQHF. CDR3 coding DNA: TGTGCCAGCAGTTTTGCCCCGAATCAGCCCCAGCATTTT.

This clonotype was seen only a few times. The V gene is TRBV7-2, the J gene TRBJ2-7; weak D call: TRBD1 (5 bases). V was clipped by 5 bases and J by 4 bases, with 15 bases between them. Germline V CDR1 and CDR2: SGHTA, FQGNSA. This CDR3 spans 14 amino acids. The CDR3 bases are TGTGCCAGCAGCCTCAGGGTGTTTGGTTACGAGCAGTACTTC. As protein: CASSLRVFGYEQYF. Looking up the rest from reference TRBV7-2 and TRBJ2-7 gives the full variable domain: GAGVSQSPSNKVTEKGKDVELRCDPISGHTALYWYRQSLGQGLEFLIYFQGNSAPDKSGLPSDRFSAERTGGSVSTLTIQRTQQEDSAVYLCASSLRVFGYEQYFGPGTRLTVT.

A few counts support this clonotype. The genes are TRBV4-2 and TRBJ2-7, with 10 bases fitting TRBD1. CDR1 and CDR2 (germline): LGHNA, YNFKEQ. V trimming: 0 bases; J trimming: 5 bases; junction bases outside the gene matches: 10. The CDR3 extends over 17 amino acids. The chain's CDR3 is CASSQDGPRQGADEQYF. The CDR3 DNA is TGTGCCAGCAGCCAAGATGGCCCCCGACAGGGGGCGGACGAGCAGTACTTC.

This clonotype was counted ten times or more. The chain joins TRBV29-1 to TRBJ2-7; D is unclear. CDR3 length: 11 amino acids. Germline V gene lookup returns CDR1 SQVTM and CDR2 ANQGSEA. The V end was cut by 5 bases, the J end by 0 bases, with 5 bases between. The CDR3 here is CSVSSSYEQYF. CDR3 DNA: TGCAGCGTTAGTTCCTCCTACGAGCAGTACTTC.

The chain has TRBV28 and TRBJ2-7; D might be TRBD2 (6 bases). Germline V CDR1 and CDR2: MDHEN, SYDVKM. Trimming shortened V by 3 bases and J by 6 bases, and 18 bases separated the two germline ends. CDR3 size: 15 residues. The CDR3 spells CASSFAFWGTSEQYF. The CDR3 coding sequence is TGTGCCAGCAGTTTTGCGTTCTGGGGGACTTCCGAGCAGTACTTC.

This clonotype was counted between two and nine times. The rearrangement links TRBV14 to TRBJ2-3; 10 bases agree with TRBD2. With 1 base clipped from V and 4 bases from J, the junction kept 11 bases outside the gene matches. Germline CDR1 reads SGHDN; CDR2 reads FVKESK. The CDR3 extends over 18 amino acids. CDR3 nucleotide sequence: TGTGCCAGCAGCCAAGGTCTAGCGGGAGTGTGGGTATCAGATACGCAGTATTTT. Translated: CASSQGLAGVWVSDTQYF.

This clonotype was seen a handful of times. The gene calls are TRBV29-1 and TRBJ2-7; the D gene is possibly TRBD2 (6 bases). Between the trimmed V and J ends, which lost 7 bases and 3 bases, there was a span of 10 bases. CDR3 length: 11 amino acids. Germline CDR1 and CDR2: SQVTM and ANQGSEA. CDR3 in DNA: TGCAGCGCCGGGAGCCGCTACGAGCAGTACTTC. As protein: CSAGSRYEQYF.

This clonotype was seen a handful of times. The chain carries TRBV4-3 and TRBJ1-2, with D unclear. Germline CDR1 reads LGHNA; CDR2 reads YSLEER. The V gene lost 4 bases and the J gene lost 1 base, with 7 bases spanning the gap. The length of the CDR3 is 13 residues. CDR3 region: CASSPASNYGYTF. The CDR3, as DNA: TGCGCCAGCAGCCCCGCAAGTAACTATGGCTACACCTTC.

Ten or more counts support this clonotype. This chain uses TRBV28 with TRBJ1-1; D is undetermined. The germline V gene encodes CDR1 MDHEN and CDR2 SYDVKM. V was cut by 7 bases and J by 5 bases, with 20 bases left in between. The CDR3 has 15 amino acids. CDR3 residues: CASTAGWMGGTEAFF. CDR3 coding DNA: TGTGCCAGCACGGCAGGCTGGATGGGTGGTACTGAAGCTTTCTTT.

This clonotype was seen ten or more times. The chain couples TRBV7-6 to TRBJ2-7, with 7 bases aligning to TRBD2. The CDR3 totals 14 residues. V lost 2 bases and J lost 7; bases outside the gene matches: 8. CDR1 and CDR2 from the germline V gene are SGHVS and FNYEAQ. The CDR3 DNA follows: TGTGCCAGCAGCTTAAGGGCAGGGAGGGAAGAGCAGTACTTC. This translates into CASSLRAGREEQYF.

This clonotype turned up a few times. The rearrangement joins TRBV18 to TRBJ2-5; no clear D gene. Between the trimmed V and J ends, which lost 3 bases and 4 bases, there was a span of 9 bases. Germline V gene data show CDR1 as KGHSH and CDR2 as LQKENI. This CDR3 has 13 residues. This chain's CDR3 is CASSPPRRETQYF. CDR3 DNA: TGTGCCAGCTCACCTCCACGTAGAGAGACCCAGTACTTC.

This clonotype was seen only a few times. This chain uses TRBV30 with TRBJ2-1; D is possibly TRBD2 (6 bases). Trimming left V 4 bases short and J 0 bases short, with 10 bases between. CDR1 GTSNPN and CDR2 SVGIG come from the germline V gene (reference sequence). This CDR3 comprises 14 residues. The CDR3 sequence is CAWNGGFSYNEQFF. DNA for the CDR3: TGTGCCTGGAACGGGGGTTTCTCCTACAATGAGCAGTTCTTC. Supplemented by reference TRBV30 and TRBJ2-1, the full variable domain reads SQTIHQWPATLVQPVGSPLSLECTVEGTSNPNLYWYRQAAGRGLQLLFYSVGIGQISSEVPQNLSASRPQDRQFILSSKKLLLSDSGFYLCAWNGGFSYNEQFFGPGTRLTVL.

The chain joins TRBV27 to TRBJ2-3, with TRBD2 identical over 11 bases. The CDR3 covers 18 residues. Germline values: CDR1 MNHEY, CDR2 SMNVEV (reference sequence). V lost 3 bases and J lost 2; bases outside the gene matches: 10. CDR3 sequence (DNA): TGTGCCAGCAGTTTCATAAGACTAGCGGGATTGGACACAGATACGCAGTATTTT. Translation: CASSFIRLAGLDTDTQYF.

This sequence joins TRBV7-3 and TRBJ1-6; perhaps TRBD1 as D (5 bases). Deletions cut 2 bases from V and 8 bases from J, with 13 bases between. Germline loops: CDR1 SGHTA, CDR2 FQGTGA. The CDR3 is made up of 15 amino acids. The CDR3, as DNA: TGTGCCAGCAGCTTAGGGGGGACCGAGCATTCACCCCTCCACTTT. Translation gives CASSLGGTEHSPLHF.

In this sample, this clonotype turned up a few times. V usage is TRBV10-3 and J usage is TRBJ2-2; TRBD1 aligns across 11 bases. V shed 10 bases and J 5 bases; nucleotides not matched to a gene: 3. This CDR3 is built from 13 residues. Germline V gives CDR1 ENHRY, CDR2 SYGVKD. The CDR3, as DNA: TGTGCCACCGGGACAGGGGGGACCGGGGAGCTGTTTTTT. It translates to CATGTGGTGELFF.

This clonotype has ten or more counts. The CDR3 loop is CASSAELPLQLDTQYF. The CDR3 nucleotides are TGTGCCAGCAGCGCGGAGCTCCCCCTTCAATTGGATACGCAGTATTTT. The chain carries TRBV28 and TRBJ2-3; no clear D. There are 16 residues in the CDR3. Germline V gene sequence: CDR1 MDHEN, CDR2 SYDVKM. V lost 6 bases, J lost 6 bases, and 22 bases lay in between.

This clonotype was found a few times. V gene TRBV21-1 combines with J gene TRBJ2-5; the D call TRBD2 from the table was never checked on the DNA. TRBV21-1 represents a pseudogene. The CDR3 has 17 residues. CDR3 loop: CASSPRTSGRGVETQYF. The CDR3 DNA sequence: TGTGCCAGCAGTCCCCGGACTAGCGGGCGGGGAGTAGAGACCCAGTACTTC.